This TCR beta chain was captured in a study of blood T cell repertoires in COVID-19. Study context: Collection of acute and convalescent COVID-19 samples took place in the United States, Italy and Spain.

The CDR3 loop spans 15 amino acids. Trimming took 2 bases from V and 2 from J; bases not matched to a gene: 2. The V gene's germline CDR1 is KGHDR and CDR2 SFDVKD. The method was immunoSEQ multiplex PCR; TCRdb's version includes in-frame clones alone and lacks a portion of them. The sample consists of about 330,000 clones, around 83% of them appearing once. The TCR was taken from a woman aged 50 to 60 with acute or convalescent COVID-19. Sample: peripheral blood. The rearrangement links TRBV24-1 to TRBJ1-3; TRBD1 aligns across 7 bases. CDR3 region: CATSDSGTAGNTIYF. CDR3 sequence (DNA): TGTGCCACCAGTGATTCCGGGACAGCTGGAAACACCATATATTTT.